Listed below are T cell receptor beta chains from one sample, sequenced in a study of cytotoxic CD8 clonotypes in ibrutinib-treated CLL. The repertoire was sequenced with immunoSEQ multiplex PCR; TCRdb's copy has only in-frame clones and lacks some. The sample has about 310,000 clones; approximately 80% are singletons. The material sequenced was PBMCs, taken before ibrutinib treatment. The receptors come from a human donor with chronic lymphocytic leukemia. CDR3s include the opening cysteine and the closing phenylalanine or tryptophan. Fields, in order: J gene, D gene, V gene, CDR3 length, clone size, CDR3 DNA, CDR3 protein. The D gene is left open where the match is weak. Clone size is given for some rows only: seen once, a few or many times, or a class if the clone is expanded.

TRBJ2-1 . TRBV9 16 once TGTGCCAGCAGCGGGAGGACTGGGGCTAGAGACAATGAGCAGTTCTTC CASSGRTGARDNEQFF
TRBJ2-5 . TRBV6-5 12 . TGTGCCAGCAGTTATGGGTGGGGGACCCAGTACTTC CASSYGWGTQYF
TRBJ1-3 TRBD1 TRBV5-1 16 . TGCGCCAGCAGCTTGGAGGCAGGGGGGCCTGGAAACACCATATATTTT CASSLEAGGPGNTIYF
TRBJ2-7 . TRBV27 14 . TGTGCCAGCAGTCCCTCGTGGGTGAGCTACGAGCAGTACTTC CASSPSWVSYEQYF
TRBJ2-4 . TRBV5-1 15 . TGCGCCAGCAGCTCTAACAGGGAGGGGGAAAACATTCAGTACTTC CASSSNREGENIQYF
TRBJ2-7 . TRBV20-1 10 few TGCAGTGCCTCCACCTCCGAGCAGTACTTC CSASTSEQYF
TRBJ2-5 . TRBV5-4 13 . TGTGCCAGCAGTGGGGACATACAAGAGACCCAGTACTTC CASSGDIQETQYF
TRBJ2-6 . TRBV7-6 16 . TGTGCCAGCAGCTTACGGCCGGGGAAAATTACCAACGTCCTGACTTTC CASSLRPGKITNVLTF
TRBJ2-2 . TRBV4-2 11 . TGTGCCAGCAGCCGGGACGGGGAGCTGTTTTTT CASSRDGELFF
TRBJ2-7 TRBD2 TRBV12-5 14 few TGTGCTAGTGGTCTAGCGGGAGGGATCGGCGAGCAGTACTTC CASGLAGGIGEQYF
TRBJ1-2 TRBD1 TRBV5-1 15 once TGCGCCAGCAGGCAAGACCGTCAGGGGGCATGGGGCTACACCTTC CASRQDRQGAWGYTF
TRBJ2-3 TRBD2 TRBV29-1 15 . TGCAGCGTTGGGCTAGCGGGGGGGAGCGCAGATACGCAGTATTTT CSVGLAGGSADTQYF